Each of the 13 T cell receptor beta chains below was sequenced from the same sample in a study of pediatric ulcerative colitis. The rectum was sampled with one to two pinch biopsies at colonoscopy. The table came from immunoSEQ multiplex PCR; TCRdb's copy has only in-frame clones and leaves some out. The sample has about 22,000 clones; about two thirds are singletons. The specimen was gut tissue. The origin of the receptors is a boy between 10 and 17 years old with severe ulcerative colitis.

The chain employs TRBV4-3 and TRBJ1-2, with 8 bases aligning to TRBD1. Germline CDR1 LGHNA, CDR2 YSLEER. V shed 6 bases and J 4 bases; nucleotides not matched to a gene: 4. The CDR3 totals 13 residues. CDR3 residues: CASSRTGGYGYTF. The CDR3 DNA sequence: TGCGCCAGCAGTCGAACAGGGGGCTATGGCTACACCTTC.

The chain employs TRBV2 and TRBJ1-1; D is undetermined. Germline lookup yields CDR1 SNHLY and CDR2 FYNNEI. The V end lost 6 bases, the J end lost 7 bases, and 12 bases lay between the germline ends. This CDR3 is built from 12 residues. The CDR3 DNA sequence: TGTGCCAGCAGGAAAGGATGGGGTGAAGCTTTCTTT. Residues: CASRKGWGEAFF.

Comment on this clone: One end of the junction fails to match germline, which may point to a read error. The V gene is TRBV2, the J gene TRBJ2-1, with D possibly TRBD2 on 5 matching bases. The CDR3 is 15 residues long. From germline, CDR1 is SNHLY and CDR2 FYNNEI. This CDR3 is CASSALGGLYSEQFF. The CDR3 DNA reads TGTGCCAGCAGTGCTCTGGGCGGGTTGTACAGTGAGCAGTTCTTC.

V usage is TRBV15 and J usage is TRBJ2-7; D may be TRBD1 (6 bases). The CDR3 covers 14 residues. Germline assignment: CDR1 LNHNV and CDR2 YYDKDF (reference sequence). Trimming took off 0 bases at V and 5 bases at J, with 11 bases between the two ends. The CDR3 loop reads CATSRDHRADEQYF. DNA for the CDR3: TGTGCCACCAGCAGAGATCACAGGGCAGACGAGCAGTACTTC.

In nucleotides, the CDR3 is TGTGCCAGCAGTCCCGGGACAGGGTTCGGGGTGAACACTGAAGCTTTCTTT. This codes for CASSPGTGFGVNTEAFF. V is TRBV27 and J is TRBJ1-1; 9 nucleotides line up with TRBD1. In germline, CDR1 is MNHEY, CDR2 SMNVEV (reference sequence). With V trimmed by 5 bases and J by 0 bases, 10 bases remained unmatched. The CDR3 is 17 residues long.

Here the CDR3 reads CASNRWTGSETQYF. CDR3 nucleotide sequence: TGTGCCTCCAACCGCTGGACAGGGTCAGAGACCCAGTACTTC. The V call is TRBV7-2, the J call TRBJ2-5; 8 bases are shared with TRBD1. V lost 11 bases to trimming and J lost 4 bases; unmatched junction nucleotides: 12. Germline V gives CDR1 SGHTA, CDR2 FQGNSA. This CDR3 comprises 14 residues. The variable domain in full, with the rest retrieved from reference TRBV7-2 and TRBJ2-5, is GAGVSQSPSNKVTEKGKDVELRCDPISGHTALYWYRQSLGQGLEFLIYFQGNSAPDKSGLPSDRFSAERTGGSVSTLTIQRTQQEDSAVYLCASNRWTGSETQYFGPGTRLLVL.

The J gene is TRBJ2-2, the V gene TRBV5-1; possible D gene TRBD2, 6 bases. CDR3 size: 16 residues. Germline loops: CDR1 SGHRS, CDR2 YFSETQ. V lost 4 bases, J lost 1 base, and 14 bases lay in between. The CDR3 sequence: CASSPSTGGNTGELFF. In nucleotides, the CDR3 is TGCGCCAGCAGCCCCTCGACCGGGGGGAACACCGGGGAGCTGTTTTTT.

This chain connects TRBV5-4 to TRBJ1-4; D ambiguous. Germline V gives CDR1 SGHNT, CDR2 YYREEE (reference sequence). This CDR3 comprises 15 residues. V lost 0 bases and J lost 0, with 6 bases in between. The CDR3 bases are TGTGCCAGCAGCTTGGGACAAGCAACTAATGAAAAACTGTTTTTT. Translation gives CASSLGQATNEKLFF.

The CDR3 DNA reads as TGTGCCAGTGGGGGCTTAGAGGGTATGAACACTGAAGCTTTCTTT. It translates to CASGGLEGMNTEAFF. This chain connects TRBV19 to TRBJ1-1; possibly TRBD1 for D (6 bases). V lost 8 bases and J lost 0, with 16 bases in between. The CDR3 has 15 amino acids. Germline assignment: CDR1 LNHDA and CDR2 SQIVND (reference sequence).

V and J are TRBV28 and TRBJ2-7; D unresolved. This CDR3 has 16 residues. V lost 5 bases and J 0 bases, leaving 17 bases between the germline ends. Germline lookup yields CDR1 MDHEN and CDR2 SYDVKM. The CDR3 loop is CASSPRIGSISYEQYF. Here the CDR3 DNA reads TGTGCCAGCAGTCCCCGTATCGGATCAATCTCCTACGAGCAGTACTTC. Using reference TRBV28 and TRBJ2-7 for the parts outside the CDR3, the full variable domain is DVKVTQSSRYLVKRTGEKVFLECVQDMDHENMFWYRQDPGLGLRLIYFSYDVKMKEKGDIPEGYSVSREKKERFSLILESASTNQTSMYLCASSPRIGSISYEQYFGPGTRLTVT.

V and J are TRBV6-6 and TRBJ2-1; D could derive from TRBD1 or TRBD2 (5 bases each). This CDR3 is 15 amino acids long. CDR1 and CDR2 (germline): MNHNY, SVGAGI (reference sequence). Deletions cut 5 bases from V and 4 bases from J, with 15 bases between. The CDR3 DNA reads TGTGCCAGCAGTGCCGAGGGACCACTATACAATGAGCAGTTCTTC. Protein sequence: CASSAEGPLYNEQFF.

This rearrangement joins TRBV10-1 to TRBJ1-1, with TRBD1 matching 7 bases. The CDR3 sequence is 13 residues long. CDR1 is WNHNN, CDR2 SYGVQD, per germline (reference sequence). V lost 7 bases to trimming and J lost 5 bases; unmatched junction nucleotides: 7. Written as DNA, the CDR3 is TGCGCCAGCATGGCCTCAGGGGGTACTGAAGCTTTCTTT. This sequence encodes CASMASGGTEAFF.

The chain recombines TRBV7-8 with TRBJ2-7; a possible D gene is TRBD1 (6 bases). Germline values: CDR1 SGHVS, CDR2 FQNEAQ. V gave up 4 bases and J gave up 0 bases, with 10 bases separating them. This CDR3 is built from 14 residues. The CDR3 sequence is CASSSPDSSYEQYF. The DNA for the CDR3 is TGTGCCAGCAGCTCCCCGGACAGCTCCTACGAGCAGTACTTC.